This T cell receptor (beta chain) was retrieved from a study of shared clonotypes between healthy human individuals. About the research overall: CD4 naive cells filled three plates per donor, CD4 memory three, CD8 naive two and CD8 memory one.

Generated by immunoSEQ multiplex PCR, the TCRdb table keeps only in-frame clones and is missing some. The sample lists 950,000 to 1,100,000 clones; around three quarters were seen once. The split of CD4+ cells yielded CD45RA+ naive and CD45RA-negative memory subsets. Sequenced input: memory CD4+ T cells from PBMCs. As to subset: CD45RA-negative fraction. This TCR was sampled from a man in his late teens or twenties in good health. Some clones in this sample may be carry-over from other donors' samples.

CDR3 residues: CASSFQGAGTGELFF. CDR3 sequence (DNA): TGCGCCAGCAGCTTCCAGGGGGCGGGCACCGGGGAGCTGTTTTTT. The chain carries TRBV5-1 and TRBJ2-2; 8 bases line up with TRBD1. In germline, CDR1 is SGHRS, CDR2 YFSETQ. CDR3 length: 15 residues. Trimming at V came to 2 bases and at J to 4 bases, leaving 4 bases not matched to a gene.